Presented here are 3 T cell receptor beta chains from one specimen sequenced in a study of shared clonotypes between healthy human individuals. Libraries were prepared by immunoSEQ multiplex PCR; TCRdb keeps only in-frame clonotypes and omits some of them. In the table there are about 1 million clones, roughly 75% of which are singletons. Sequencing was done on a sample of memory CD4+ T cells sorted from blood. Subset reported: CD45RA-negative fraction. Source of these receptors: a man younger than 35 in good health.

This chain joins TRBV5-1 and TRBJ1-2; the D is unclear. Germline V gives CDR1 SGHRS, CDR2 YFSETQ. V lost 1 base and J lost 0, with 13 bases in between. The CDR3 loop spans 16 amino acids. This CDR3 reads CASSLLAIEANYGYTF. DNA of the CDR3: TGCGCCAGCAGCTTGTTAGCCATCGAGGCTAACTATGGCTACACCTTC.

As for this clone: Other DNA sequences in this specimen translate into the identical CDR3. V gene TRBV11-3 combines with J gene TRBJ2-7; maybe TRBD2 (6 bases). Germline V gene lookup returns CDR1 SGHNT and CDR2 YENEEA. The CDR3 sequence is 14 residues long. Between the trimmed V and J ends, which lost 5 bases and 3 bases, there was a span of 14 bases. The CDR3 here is CASSPRGRDYEQYF. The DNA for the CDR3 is TGTGCCAGCAGCCCGCGGGGAAGGGACTACGAGCAGTACTTC.

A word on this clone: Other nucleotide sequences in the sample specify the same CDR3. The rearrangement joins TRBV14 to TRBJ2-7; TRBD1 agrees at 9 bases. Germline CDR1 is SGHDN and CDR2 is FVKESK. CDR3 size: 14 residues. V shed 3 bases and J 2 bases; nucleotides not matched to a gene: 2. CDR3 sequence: CASSHGQGPYEQYF. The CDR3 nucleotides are TGTGCCAGCAGCCATGGACAGGGGCCCTACGAGCAGTACTTC.